A selection of T cell receptor beta chains follows, all from one sample in a study of PD-1 blockade in classical Hodgkin lymphoma. Method: immunoSEQ multiplex PCR; TCRdb's copy keeps in-frame clones and lacks some. The sample lists about 94,000 clones, 80% to 90% occurring once. The sample consisted of peripheral blood mononuclear cells (PBMCs), taken before the second cycle of nivolumab. These receptors came from a human donor with classical Hodgkin lymphoma. The CDR3 runs from the conserved cysteine through the conserved F or W. Each record gives: D gene, V gene, J gene, clone size, CDR3 DNA, CDR3 protein. D genes are given only for firm matches. Size tells how often a clone was seen (once, few, many) or the class of an expanded clone, and some rows leave it out.

NA	TRBV28	TRBJ2-7	NA	TGTGCCAGCAGTTTAGGCATAGCCTACGAGCAGTACTTC	CASSLGIAYEQYF
NA	TRBV6-5	TRBJ2-7	NA	TGTGCCAGCAGTTATAGTCGGGCATCAGGTGCCGAGCAGTACTTC	CASSYSRASGAEQYF
NA	TRBV28	TRBJ1-3	NA	TGTGCCAGCAGTTTATATAGCTCTGGAAACACCATATATTTT	CASSLYSSGNTIYF
NA	TRBV28	TRBJ2-3	NA	TGTGCCAGCGGGATTGATACGCAGTATTTT	CASGIDTQYF
NA	TRBV28	TRBJ1-5	NA	TGTGCCAGCAGTTTGAAGGGGTGGGATCAGCCCCAGCATTTT	CASSLKGWDQPQHF
TRBD1	TRBV6-5	TRBJ2-5	NA	TGTGCCAGCAGTTACGACGGACAGGGAAGGAGCCAGTACTTC	CASSYDGQGRSQYF
NA	TRBV5-6	TRBJ2-7	NA	TGTGCCAGCAGCCTGCTGGTCGGTGAGCAGTACTTC	CASSLLVGEQYF
NA	TRBV10-1	TRBJ1-3	NA	TGCGCCAGCAGTTCCGGAAACACCATATATTTT	CASSSGNTIYF
NA	TRBV19	TRBJ2-7	NA	TGTGCCAGTAGTCCCTATTCGAGCGCAGCCTACGAGCAGTACTTC	CASSPYSSAAYEQYF
NA	TRBV30	TRBJ2-4	NA	TGTGCCTGGAGCCCCGACTTGGCCCACATTCAGTACTTC	CAWSPDLAHIQYF
NA	TRBV5-1	TRBJ2-2	NA	TGCGCCAGCAGCTTGACGGCCGGGGAGCTGTTTTTT	CASSLTAGELFF
NA	TRBV14	TRBJ1-1	NA	TGTGCCAGCAGCCAATGGGGCAGCAACACTGAAGCTTTCTTT	CASSQWGSNTEAFF
TRBD2	TRBV11-1	TRBJ2-1	once	TGTGCCAGCAGCCGCGGGGGTACCTACAATGAGCAGTTCTTC	CASSRGGTYNEQFF
NA	TRBV5-1	TRBJ2-2	once	TGCGCCAGCAGCCCACACACCGGGGAGCTGTTTTTT	CASSPHTGELFF
TRBD2	TRBV27	TRBJ2-7	NA	TGTGCCAGCCGGGTCGGACTAGCGGGATCCTACGAGCAGTACTTC	CASRVGLAGSYEQYF
NA	TRBV27	TRBJ1-1	NA	TGTGCCAGCGCCCCGGACGTCCTAGACACTGAAGCTTTCTTT	CASAPDVLDTEAFF
TRBD2	TRBV5-1	TRBJ2-5	NA	TGCGCCAGCCGTCTAGCGGGTAACGTCCAAGAGACCCAGTACTTC	CASRLAGNVQETQYF
NA	TRBV7-2	TRBJ1-1	NA	TGTGCCAGCAGGCCCAGGTTGAACACTGAAGCTTTCTTT	CASRPRLNTEAFF
TRBD1	TRBV23-1	TRBJ1-5	NA	TGCGCCAGCAGTCAATCTGCGCGGGGGCCTACGGGACAGCGCAATCAGCCCCAGCATTTT	CASSQSARGPTGQRNQPQHF
TRBD2	TRBV28	TRBJ2-3	NA	TGTGCCAGTTGGGGGTGGGGGACTAGAACAGATACGCAGTATTTT	CASWGWGTRTDTQYF
NA	TRBV2	TRBJ1-2	NA	TGTGCCAGCAGTGAAGTTGGGACTTGGGGCTACACCTTC	CASSEVGTWGYTF
TRBD1	TRBV5-1	TRBJ1-4	NA	TGCGCCAGCAGCTATCAGGGGGCGACTAATGAAAAACTGTTTTTT	CASSYQGATNEKLFF
NA	TRBV10-1	TRBJ2-7	NA	TGCGCCAGCAGTGAGAACTGGGGAGTCGGGTACGAGCAGTACTTC	CASSENWGVGYEQYF
NA	TRBV4-1	TRBJ2-2	NA	TGCGCCAGCAGCCAAGGGGTCGCCGGGGAGCTGTTTTTT	CASSQGVAGELFF
TRBD1	TRBV7-3	TRBJ2-3	NA	TGTGCCAGCAGGAGGGACAGTAACACAGATACGCAGTATTTT	CASRRDSNTDTQYF
NA	TRBV5-8	TRBJ1-6	NA	TGTGCCAGCAGCTTGCGGCAGGGAGTTAATTCACCCCTCCACTTT	CASSLRQGVNSPLHF
NA	TRBV19	TRBJ2-1	NA	TGTGCCAGTAGTGGAGACTGGGGCCAGTACAATGAGCAGTTCTTC	CASSGDWGQYNEQFF
TRBD2	TRBV29-1	TRBJ2-3	NA	TGCAGCGTCGAAATAGCGGGGGACCTCACAGATACGCAGTATTTT	CSVEIAGDLTDTQYF